This TCR beta chain appears in the sequencing data of a study of early T cells in non-severe SARS-CoV-2 infection. Researchers attached unique molecular identifiers to individual cDNA molecules. In TCRdb, the 5' RACE reads were re-called with MiXCR into one record per CDR3 protein. The sample carries about 58,000 distinct CDR3 sequences, about an eighth recorded once. The CDR3 runs 12 residues. Germline CDR1 reads SGHKS; CDR2 reads YYEKEE (reference sequence). Trimming removed 0 bases at V and 7 bases at J, with 8 bases between. Overall study results and limits: The VDJdb matching leaned toward anti-spike CD8 responses and overlooked private and CD4 specificities.

About this clonotype: The target antigen is unknown.

This clonotype was sampled from an adult who was a healthcare worker with PCR-confirmed SARS-CoV-2 infection or an uninfected control (not recorded which). The sample was whole blood. The chain combines TRBV5-5 with TRBJ2-7; D unclear. As DNA, the CDR3 is TGTGCCAGCAGCTTGGCGGGTAAAGAGCAGTACTTC. It translates to CASSLAGKEQYF.